This T cell receptor (beta chain) was sequenced in a study of T cell clones after liver transplantation. At the level of the study: Immunosuppression withdrawal was tried within 2 years after liver transplantation in this trial. Overall study results and limits: Low donor cell numbers restricted donor-reactive repertoire measurement in two subjects.

Sorting of unstimulated PBMCs yielded separate CD3+CD4+ and CD3+CD8+ fractions. The CDR3 is 16 amino acids. The junction had 7 bases not matched to a gene; V was cut back by 1 base and J by 9 bases. Germline CDR1 LNHDA, CDR2 SQIVND (reference sequence). Sequencing used immunoSEQ multiplex PCR; TCRdb keeps in-frame clones, though not all of them. This table has 85,000 to 130,000 clones, 75% to 85% appearing once. In the case of this clone: Antigen specificity is unknown.

The sequencing here drew on CD4+ T cells from blood, taken before liver transplant. The TCR comes from a human donor who received a liver transplant. The chain links TRBV19 to TRBJ2-3; 13 positions agree with TRBD2. The CDR3 is CASSIALAGGPDTQYF. For the CDR3, the DNA is TGTGCCAGTAGTATAGCACTAGCGGGAGGGCCCGACACGCAGTATTTT.